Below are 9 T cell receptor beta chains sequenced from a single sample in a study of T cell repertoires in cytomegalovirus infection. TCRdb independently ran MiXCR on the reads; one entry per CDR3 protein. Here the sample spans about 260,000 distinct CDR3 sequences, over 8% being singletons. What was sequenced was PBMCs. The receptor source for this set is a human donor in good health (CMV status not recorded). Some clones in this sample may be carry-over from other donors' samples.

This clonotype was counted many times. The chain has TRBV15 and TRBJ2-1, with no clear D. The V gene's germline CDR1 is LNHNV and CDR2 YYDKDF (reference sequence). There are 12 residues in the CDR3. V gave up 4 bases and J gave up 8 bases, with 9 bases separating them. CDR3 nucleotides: TGTGCCACCAGCAAGGTCGCGGATGAGCAGTTCTTC. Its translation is CATSKVADEQFF.

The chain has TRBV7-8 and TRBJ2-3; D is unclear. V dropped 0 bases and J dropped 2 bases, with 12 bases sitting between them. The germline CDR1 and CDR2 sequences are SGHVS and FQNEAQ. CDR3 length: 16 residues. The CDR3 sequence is CASSLAALANTDTQYF. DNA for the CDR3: TGTGCCAGCAGCTTAGCTGCTTTGGCGAACACAGATACGCAGTATTTT.

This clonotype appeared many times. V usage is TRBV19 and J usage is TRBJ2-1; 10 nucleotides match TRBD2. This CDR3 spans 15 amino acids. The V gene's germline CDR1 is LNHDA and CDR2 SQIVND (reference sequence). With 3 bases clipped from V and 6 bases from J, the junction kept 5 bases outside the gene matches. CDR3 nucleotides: TGTGCCAGTAGTATTTTAGCGGGAGGAGTCAATGAGCAGTTCTTC. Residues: CASSILAGGVNEQFF. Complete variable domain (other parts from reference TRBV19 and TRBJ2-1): DGGITQSPKYLFRKEGQNVTLSCEQNLNHDAMYWYRQDPGQGLRLIYYSQIVNDFQKGDIAEGYSVSREKKESFPLTVTSAQKNPTAFYLCASSILAGGVNEQFFGPGTRLTVL.

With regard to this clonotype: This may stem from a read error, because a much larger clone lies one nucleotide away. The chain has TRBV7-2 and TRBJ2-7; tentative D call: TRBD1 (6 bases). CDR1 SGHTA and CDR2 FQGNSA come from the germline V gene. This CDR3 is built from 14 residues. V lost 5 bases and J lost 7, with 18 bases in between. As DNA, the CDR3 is TGTGCCAGCAGCCAGGGGACGAGACCTTTGGAGCAGTACTTC. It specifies CASSQGTRPLEQYF.

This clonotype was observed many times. CDR3 protein: CASSKGGGGANVLTF. In DNA, the CDR3 is TGTGCCAGCAGCAAAGGAGGCGGCGGGGCCAACGTCCTGACTTTC. The chain employs TRBV11-3 and TRBJ2-6; a possible D gene is TRBD2 (5 bases). The CDR3 runs 15 residues. Germline values: CDR1 SGHNT, CDR2 YENEEA. V lost 5 bases, J lost 4 bases, and 12 bases lay in between. Variable domain in full (rest from reference TRBV11-3 and TRBJ2-6): EAGVVQSPRYKIIEKKQPVAFWCNPISGHNTLYWYLQNLGQGPELLIRYENEEAVDDSQLPKDRFSAERLKGVDSTLKIQPAELGDSAVYLCASSKGGGGANVLTFGAGSRLTVL.

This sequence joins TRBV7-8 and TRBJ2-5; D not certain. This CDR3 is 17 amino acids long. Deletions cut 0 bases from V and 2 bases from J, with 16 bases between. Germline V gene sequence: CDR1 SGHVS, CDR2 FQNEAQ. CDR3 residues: CASSLALWRIRQETQYF. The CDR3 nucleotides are TGTGCCAGCAGCTTAGCTCTATGGCGTATCAGGCAAGAGACCCAGTACTTC.

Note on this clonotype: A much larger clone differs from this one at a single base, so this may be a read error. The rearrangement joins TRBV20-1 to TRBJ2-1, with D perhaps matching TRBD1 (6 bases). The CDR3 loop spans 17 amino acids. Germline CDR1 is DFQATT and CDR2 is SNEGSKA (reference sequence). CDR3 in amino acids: CCAAVPRQALSYNEQFF. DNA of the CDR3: TGCTGTGCCGCAGTCCCCCGACAGGCCCTCTCCTACAATGAGCAGTTCTTC.

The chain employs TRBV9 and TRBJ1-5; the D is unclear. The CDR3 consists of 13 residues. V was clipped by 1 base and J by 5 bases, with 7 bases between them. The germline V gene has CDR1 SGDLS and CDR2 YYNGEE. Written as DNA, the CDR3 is TGTGCCAGCAGCGTAAGGTCTGATCAGCCCCAGCATTTT. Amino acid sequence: CASSVRSDQPQHF.

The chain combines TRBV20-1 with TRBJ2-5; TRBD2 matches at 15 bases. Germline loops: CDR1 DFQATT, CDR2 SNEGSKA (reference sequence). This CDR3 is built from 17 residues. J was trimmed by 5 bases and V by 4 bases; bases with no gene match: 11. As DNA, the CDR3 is TGCAGTGCTACCGGCTCCCGGACTAGCGGGAGGGCGGAGACCCAGTACTTC. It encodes CSATGSRTSGRAETQYF.